These 18 T cell receptor beta chains share one sample of origin, sequenced in a study of sequential checkpoint blockade in melanoma. Treatment meaning: randomized to nivolumab then ipilimumab (arm A) or the reverse (arm B). TCRdb keeps only in-frame clones here, not all; method: immunoSEQ multiplex PCR. Of fewer than 30,000 clones listed, 83% were seen once; the top ten hold approximately 16%. The sample here was CD8+ T cells sorted from blood (inferred from file names), taken from a patient given nivolumab and ipilimumab in sequence. Source of these receptors: a human donor with melanoma.

The chain has TRBV5-5 and TRBJ2-7, with 8 bases aligning to TRBD2. This CDR3 is built from 16 residues. Germline CDR1 is SGHKS and CDR2 is YYEKEE (reference sequence). The V and J ends lost 0 bases and 0 bases, in that order; junction bases with no gene match: 5. The CDR3: CASSLDRTSSSYEQYF. CDR3 nucleotides: TGTGCCAGCAGCTTGGATCGGACTAGCTCCTCCTACGAGCAGTACTTC.

The chain has TRBV7-9 and TRBJ2-7; the D is unclear. V dropped 2 bases and J dropped 2 bases, with 10 bases sitting between them. The CDR3 has 14 residues. CDR1 SEHNR and CDR2 FQNEAQ come from the germline V gene (reference sequence). The CDR3 protein is CASSLNSHPYEQYF. The CDR3 nucleotides read TGTGCCAGCAGCTTAAATAGTCATCCCTACGAGCAGTACTTC. Full variable domain (outside the CDR3, taken from reference TRBV7-9 and TRBJ2-7): DTGVSQNPRHKITKRGQNVTFRCDPISEHNRLYWYRQTLGQGPEFLTYFQNEAQLEKSRLLSDRFSAERPKGSFSTLEIQRTEQGDSAMYLCASSLNSHPYEQYFGPGTRLTVT.

This clone showed up just a few times. The CDR3 is CASSHGTDFEQYF. CDR3 bases: TGTGCCAGCAGCCACGGGACAGACTTCGAGCAGTACTTC. The rearrangement links TRBV27 to TRBJ2-7; 7 bases line up with TRBD1. V lost 6 bases, J lost 6 bases, and 8 bases stayed unmatched. CDR1 MNHEY and CDR2 SMNVEV come from the germline V gene (reference sequence). There are 13 residues in the CDR3.

This clone is a singleton in its sample. This chain connects TRBV4-3 to TRBJ2-6; 8 bases map to TRBD1. Germline CDR1 is LGHNA and CDR2 is YSLEER. Trimming cost V 5 bases and J 1 base; bases outside gene matches: 7. The CDR3 runs to 17 residues. The CDR3, as DNA: TGCGCCAGCAGCTTGACAGGGGTGGGGTCTGGGGCCAACGTCCTGACTTTC. Encoded protein: CASSLTGVGSGANVLTF.

This chain uses TRBV2 with TRBJ2-3, with 8 bases lining up with TRBD1. Germline trimming cut 10 bases from V and 1 base from J; bases unmatched to any gene: 7. Germline V gene sequence: CDR1 SNHLY, CDR2 FYNNEI. CDR3 length: 14 residues. The CDR3: CAIPGQVRTDTQYF. CDR3 bases: TGTGCCATTCCGGGACAGGTACGCACAGATACGCAGTATTTT.

The chain combines TRBV27 with TRBJ1-6; D gene ambiguous. The CDR3 is 9 amino acids. Per germline, CDR1 MNHEY and CDR2 SMNVEV (reference sequence). The CDR3 bases are TGTGCGGCCGGGTCACCCCTCCACTTT. This gives the protein CAAGSPLHF.

V is TRBV5-1 and J is TRBJ1-1; D is possibly TRBD1 (5 bases). V was pared by 3 bases and J by 1 base, with 10 bases between. CDR1 and CDR2 (germline): SGHRS, YFSETQ. This CDR3 is 14 amino acids long. The DNA of the CDR3 is TGCGCCAGCAGCTGGCGGGACGCGAACACTGAAGCTTTCTTT. Protein sequence: CASSWRDANTEAFF.

This chain uses TRBV15 with TRBJ2-3; D is unclear. Germline V gene sequence: CDR1 LNHNV, CDR2 YYDKDF (reference sequence). The V end was cut by 5 bases, the J end by 4 bases, with 13 bases between. The CDR3 has 14 residues. DNA of the CDR3: TGTGCCACCAGCCCTCGGAGTCGGGCAGATACGCAGTATTTT. Translation: CATSPRSRADTQYF. Complete variable domain (other parts from reference TRBV15 and TRBJ2-3): DAMVIQNPRYQVTQFGKPVTLSCSQTLNHNVMYWYQQKSSQAPKLLFHYYDKDFNNEADTPDNFQSRRPNTSFCFLDIRSPGLGDTAMYLCATSPRSRADTQYFGPGTRLTVL.

The chain combines TRBV29-1 with TRBJ2-7; 13 positions agree with TRBD2. This CDR3 has 14 residues. The ends lost 4 bases at V and 3 bases at J; junction bases unmatched: 3. Per germline, CDR1 SQVTM and CDR2 ANQGSEA. CDR3 DNA: TGCAGCGTTGGCAGACTAGCGGGAGGCTACGAGCAGTACTTC. This codes for CSVGRLAGGYEQYF.

The chain uses TRBV27 and TRBJ2-1; 9 bases are a match to TRBD2. The germline V gene has CDR1 MNHEY and CDR2 SMNVEV (reference sequence). CDR3 size: 15 residues. J was trimmed by 3 bases and V by 6 bases; bases with no gene match: 6. The CDR3 protein is CASSFLAGLYNEQFF. The DNA for the CDR3 is TGTGCCAGCAGCTTCCTAGCGGGACTCTACAATGAGCAGTTCTTC.

This clone was found once. This chain joins TRBV19 and TRBJ2-3; no reliable D call. This CDR3 is built from 12 residues. V was shortened by 5 bases and J by 3 bases, with 6 bases between the two germline ends. CDR1 is LNHDA, CDR2 SQIVND, per germline (reference sequence). CDR3 nucleotides: TGTGCCAGTAGTTACGGTACAGATACGCAGTATTTT. Protein sequence: CASSYGTDTQYF.

The chain joins TRBV5-6 to TRBJ2-5; 7 nucleotides match TRBD1. The CDR3 spans 16 residues. After removal of 4 bases from V and 4 bases from J, the junction contained 13 bases not matched to a gene. CDR1 is SGHDT, CDR2 YYEEEE, per germline. CDR3 amino acids: CASSLLNQDRRETQYF. The CDR3, as DNA: TGTGCCAGCAGCCTACTGAACCAGGACAGGAGAGAGACCCAGTACTTC.

The V and J genes are TRBV5-3 and TRBJ2-7; TRBD1 might be the D (6 bases). TRBV5-3 belongs to the ORF category, with a function that is uncertain. This CDR3 has 13 amino acids. The V end was cut by 1 base, the J end by 6 bases, with 11 bases between. CDR3 nucleotides: TGTGCCAGAAGCTTGCACAGGGAACCCGAGCAGTACTTC. Translation gives CARSLHREPEQYF.

The table lists this clone with a count of one. The chain employs TRBV20-1 and TRBJ2-5; 8 bases align to TRBD2. Trimming took 4 bases from V and 7 from J; bases not matched to a gene: 2. CDR3 length: 11 residues. Germline loops: CDR1 DFQATT, CDR2 SNEGSKA (reference sequence). The CDR3 loop reads CSATLAGTQYF. DNA for the CDR3: TGCAGTGCTACGCTAGCGGGGACCCAGTACTTC.

The gene calls are TRBV7-6 and TRBJ2-2; tentative D call: TRBD1 (6 bases). V was clipped by 5 bases and J by 2 bases, with 15 bases between them. CDR3 length equals 16 residues. The germline gives CDR1 SGHVS, CDR2 FNYEAQ. The CDR3 region has the DNA TGTGCCAGCAGCCCCGTAGTGGGGGCCAACACCGGGGAGCTGTTTTTT. Protein: CASSPVVGANTGELFF.

This chain joins TRBV4-3 and TRBJ1-5; D might be TRBD1 (6 bases). The CDR3 covers 15 residues. Germline CDR1 reads LGHNA; CDR2 reads YSLEER. Between the trimmed V and J ends, which lost 2 bases and 8 bases, there was a span of 16 bases. CDR3 in amino acids: CASSQRHQGIEPQHF. The CDR3, as DNA: TGCGCCAGCAGCCAACGTCACCAGGGGATTGAGCCCCAGCATTTT.

The rearrangement links TRBV4-1 to TRBJ2-3; TRBD1 matches 9 bases. CDR1 is MGHRA and CDR2 is YSYEKL in the germline V gene. Trimming cost V 4 bases and J 2 bases; bases outside gene matches: 13. The CDR3 length is 18 residues. CDR3 nucleotides: TGCGCCAGCAGCCTACGTATACCGGGACAGGGTCACACAGATACGCAGTATTTT. It is translated as CASSLRIPGQGHTDTQYF.

This chain joins TRBV7-2 and TRBJ2-3; TRBD2 matches 7 bases. The CDR3 length is 16 residues. Unmatched junction bases numbered 5, after V lost 2 bases and J lost 0 bases. From germline, CDR1 is SGHTA and CDR2 FQGNSA. CDR3 amino acids: CASSLLGRGSTDTQYF. For the CDR3, the DNA is TGTGCCAGCAGCTTATTAGGGAGGGGAAGCACAGATACGCAGTATTTT.